Here is one T cell receptor (beta chain) with its context. Primers used for first-strand cDNA, a TRAV- and TRBV-specific set, covered both alpha and beta chains. Using a constant-region primer together with a V-primer adapter, TCRs were subjected to 20 PCR cycles of amplification. In vitro transcription was used to amplify the isolated mRNA. TCRdb processed the reads anew with MiXCR; each CDR3 protein has one entry. The sample holds nearly 95,000 distinct CDR3 sequences, 9% to 9.5% seen once. Germline CDR1 is MNHNS and CDR2 is SASEGT. The length of the CDR3 is 16 residues. With 4 bases clipped from V and 2 bases from J, the junction kept 4 bases outside the gene matches. This sample stems from a study of low-dose radiotherapy and immunotherapy resistance in tumors. The wider study: Cohort 1 was given 0.5 Gy fractions every 2 weeks, 6.5 Gy in total. On an every-two-weeks schedule, patients received intravenous nivolumab 240 mg, along with ipilimumab 1 mg/kg every six weeks.

The time point denotes: before trial treatment. Eligibility was restricted to patients presenting with advanced solid tumors that lacked tumor-infiltrating lymphocytes. The V gene is TRBV6-1, the J gene TRBJ2-3, with TRBD2 matching over 12 bases. This TCR was sampled from a male donor with prostate cancer. Sequencing used PBMCs, obtained before treatment. This CDR3 is CASSGLAGVPTDTQYF. CDR3 bases: TGTGCCAGCAGTGGACTAGCGGGAGTTCCCACAGATACGCAGTATTTT.